These 31 T cell receptor beta chains were all obtained from the same sample, sequenced in a study of T-cell reconstitution after alpha-beta-depleted transplantation in children. TCRbeta library preparation incorporated unique molecular identifiers. TCRdb ran MiXCR on the PCR reads and lists one entry per CDR3 protein. The sample has under 300,000 distinct CDR3 sequences, roughly 11% seen once; the top ten hold about a quarter. The sample here was peripheral blood, taken 180 days after TCRalphabeta/CD19-depleted stem cell transplant. Receptors originate from a male patient between 2 and 10 years old who had a stem cell transplant for chronic granulomatous disease, so the T cells may come from the graft donor.

This clonotype was counted many times. The V gene is TRBV20-1, the J gene TRBJ2-7; weak D call: TRBD1 (6 bases). Per the germline V gene, CDR1 is DFQATT and CDR2 is SNEGSKA (reference sequence). V was trimmed by 3 bases and J by 2 bases, leaving 11 bases between them. The CDR3 loop spans 13 amino acids. Here the CDR3 DNA reads TGCAGTGCTAGGGGGGACACCCCCTACGAGCAGTACTTC. Protein product: CSARGDTPYEQYF.

This clonotype was seen repeatedly, ten times or more. V gene TRBV29-1 combines with J gene TRBJ2-2; D uncertain. The CDR3 is made up of 15 amino acids. CDR1 and CDR2 from the germline V gene are SQVTM and ANQGSEA. The germline V and J ends were trimmed by 3 bases and 6 bases, with 17 bases remaining between them. CDR3 DNA sequence: TGCAGCGTTGATTCACGTTCCAAGGCCCCCGGGGAGCTGTTTTTT. As protein: CSVDSRSKAPGELFF.

This clonotype showed up many times. This chain's CDR3 is CASRANRDQDYNEQFF. For the CDR3, the DNA is TGTGCCAGCAGAGCCAACAGGGACCAAGACTACAATGAGCAGTTCTTC. The chain has TRBV6-5 and TRBJ2-1; the D gene is possibly TRBD1 (6 bases). Germline V gene sequence: CDR1 MNHEY, CDR2 SVGAGI. The CDR3 consists of 16 residues. Deletions cut 6 bases from V and 3 bases from J, with 18 bases between.

This chain connects TRBV6-1 to TRBJ2-2; tentatively, D is TRBD2 (6 bases). The CDR3 extends over 16 amino acids. Germline V gene data show CDR1 as MNHNS and CDR2 as SASEGT. Trimming shortened V by 8 bases and J by 6 bases, and 22 bases separated the two germline ends. CDR3 DNA: TGTGCCAGCCGGGAGAGCGGTCTCTCCTTAGCCGGGGAGCTGTTTTTT. Protein product: CASRESGLSLAGELFF.

This clonotype was seen ten or more times. The gene calls are TRBV5-4 and TRBJ2-1; 14 nucleotides align to TRBD2. Trimming removed 4 bases from V and 7 bases from J; junction bases left unmatched: 7. The CDR3 runs to 16 residues. The germline gives CDR1 SGHNT, CDR2 YYREEE (reference sequence). CDR3 protein: CASSEGLAGARNEQFF. The CDR3 nucleotides are TGTGCCAGCAGCGAGGGACTAGCGGGAGCTCGGAATGAGCAGTTCTTC.

This clonotype was recorded at least ten times. This chain links TRBV25-1 with TRBJ2-7; 8 bases align to TRBD1. Germline lookup yields CDR1 MGHDK and CDR2 SYGVNS. The CDR3 is made up of 12 amino acids. The ends lost 2 bases at V and 10 bases at J; junction bases unmatched: 4. The CDR3 DNA sequence: TGTGCCAGCAGTGAAGTGACAGGGGTCCAGTACTTC. The encoded protein is CASSEVTGVQYF.

Worth noting for this clonotype: A read error may explain this, as a much larger clone is one base away. The chain is built from TRBV7-3 and TRBJ2-6; D is tentatively TRBD1 or TRBD2 (7 bases each). The CDR3 is 13 amino acids. Germline CDR1 is SGHTA and CDR2 is FQGTGA. The CDR3 spells CASSSGGGNVLTF. Written as DNA, the CDR3 is TGTGCCAGCAGCTCAGGGGGGGGCAACGTCCTGACTTTC.

This clonotype was detected ten times or more. This chain uses TRBV12-3 or TRBV12-4 with TRBJ2-7; 11 bases map to TRBD2. This CDR3 has 15 amino acids. V shed 6 bases, J shed 4 bases, and the junction held 8 bases outside the gene matches. Written as DNA, the CDR3 is TGTGCCAGCAGACTCACTAGCGGGAGTCATTACGAGCAGTACTTC. Translation gives CASRLTSGSHYEQYF.

This clonotype appeared many times. This sequence joins TRBV5-6 and TRBJ2-5, with 10 bases aligning to TRBD2. The ends lost 1 base at V and 4 bases at J; junction bases unmatched: 7. The CDR3 totals 16 residues. CDR1 is SGHDT, CDR2 YYEEEE, per germline. CDR3 DNA sequence: TGTGCCAGCAGCTTGCCTAGCGGGGGAATGCGAGAGACCCAGTACTTC. This codes for CASSLPSGGMRETQYF.

The sample holds a few counts of this clonotype. V usage is TRBV19 and J usage is TRBJ1-1; D is undetermined. Germline V gene data show CDR1 as LNHDA and CDR2 as SQIVND (reference sequence). The CDR3 has 13 amino acids. Trimming removed 5 bases at V and 2 bases at J, with 9 bases between. The CDR3 nucleotides read TGTGCCAGTAGTCTCGACATCAACACTGAAGCTTTCTTT. It is translated as CASSLDINTEAFF.

About this clonotype: Since a much larger clone is just one base distant, this may be a read error. The chain joins TRBV4-1 to TRBJ1-2; 9 positions match TRBD1. This CDR3 contains 17 residues. The germline CDR1 and CDR2 sequences are MGHRA and YSYEKL. This chain's CDR3 is CTSSHVDRGFGNYGYTF. Written as DNA, the CDR3 is TGCACCAGCAGCCATGTGGACAGGGGTTTTGGTAACTATGGCTACACCTTC.

This clonotype showed up many times. The chain uses TRBV5-1 and TRBJ2-5, with D possibly being TRBD2 (6 bases). Trimming took off 4 bases at V and 1 base at J, with 17 bases between the two ends. The CDR3 extends over 16 amino acids. Looked up from germline, CDR1 is SGHRS and CDR2 is YFSETQ. CDR3 loop: CASSPLVGSGQETQYF. As DNA, the CDR3 is TGCGCCAGCAGCCCGCTGGTGGGTAGCGGCCAAGAGACCCAGTACTTC.

This clonotype was seen ten or more times. The rearrangement joins TRBV12-3 or TRBV12-4 to TRBJ2-3; TRBD1 agrees at 8 bases. The CDR3 is made up of 16 amino acids. V dropped 3 bases and J dropped 2; count of bases not matched to a gene: 7. The CDR3 protein is CASSLTGEGTTDTQYF. DNA of the CDR3: TGTGCCAGCAGTTTGACAGGGGAAGGGACCACAGATACGCAGTATTTT.

This clonotype was seen many times. This chain uses TRBV4-2 with TRBJ2-7; D could derive from TRBD1 or TRBD2 (8 bases each). In germline, CDR1 is LGHNA, CDR2 YNFKEQ. Between the trimmed V and J ends, which lost 1 base and 3 bases, there was a span of 25 bases. This CDR3 comprises 19 residues. CDR3 nucleotides: TGTGCCAGCAGCCAAGGGCGGGGCAGGGGGCGGGAGGTGAGCTACGAGCAGTACTTC. Translation gives CASSQGRGRGREVSYEQYF.

This clonotype was observed at least ten times. The rearrangement links TRBV5-1 to TRBJ2-3; D possibly corresponds to TRBD1 (5 bases). CDR3 length: 17 residues. V lost 2 bases and J 2 bases, leaving 18 bases between the germline ends. Germline V lookup: CDR1 SGHRS, CDR2 YFSETQ. CDR3 region: CASSLQLNRISTDTQYF. The DNA for the CDR3 is TGCGCCAGCAGCTTACAACTGAACAGGATCTCCACAGATACGCAGTATTTT.

The table lists this clonotype with a few counts. V gene TRBV19 combines with J gene TRBJ2-1; perhaps TRBD2 as D (7 bases). V was cut by 6 bases and J by 9 bases, with 21 bases left in between. There are 15 residues in the CDR3. The germline V gene encodes CDR1 LNHDA and CDR2 SQIVND (reference sequence). The CDR3 sequence: CASSSSGGSSSEQFF. The CDR3 bases are TGTGCCAGTAGCTCCTCGGGGGGCAGTTCGAGTGAGCAGTTCTTC.

This clonotype was counted many times. This rearrangement joins TRBV28 to TRBJ2-6; D uncertain. This CDR3 contains 15 residues. The V end was cut by 4 bases, the J end by 0 bases, with 7 bases between. Germline loops: CDR1 MDHEN, CDR2 SYDVKM. This CDR3 is CASSSRHSGANVLTF. The DNA for the CDR3 is TGTGCCAGCAGTTCCCGGCACTCTGGGGCCAACGTCCTGACTTTC.

This clonotype was seen a handful of times. The chain couples TRBV14 to TRBJ1-1; the D gene is possibly TRBD1 (5 bases). Trimming left V 4 bases short and J 0 bases short, with 9 bases between. The CDR3 contains 14 residues. Germline lookup yields CDR1 SGHDN and CDR2 FVKESK. Here the CDR3 DNA reads TGTGCCAGCAGCCCGGGACGCTTGAACACTGAAGCTTTCTTT. Protein: CASSPGRLNTEAFF.

The table lists this clonotype with many counts. The gene calls are TRBV12-3 or TRBV12-4 and TRBJ2-4; 7 bases align to TRBD1. The J segment lost 9 bases and the V segment lost 5 bases, leaving 7 bases of the junction unmatched. The CDR3 runs to 13 residues. The CDR3 spells CASSQTGYGIQYF. CDR3 nucleotides: TGTGCCAGCAGTCAGACAGGGTACGGCATTCAGTACTTC.

There are many counts of this clonotype. The gene calls are TRBV6-5 and TRBJ1-2, with TRBD1 identical over 8 bases. Germline trimming cut 4 bases from V and 8 bases from J; bases unmatched to any gene: 6. The CDR3 sequence is 13 residues long. Germline CDR1 and CDR2: MNHEY and SVGAGI. The CDR3 loop reads CASSSQGAGGYTF. CDR3 DNA sequence: TGTGCCAGCAGTTCCCAGGGGGCAGGAGGCTACACCTTC.

This clonotype has ten or more counts. The gene calls are TRBV7-2 and TRBJ2-7; either TRBD1 or TRBD2 may fit D (6 bases each). Trimming stripped 2 bases from V and 4 bases from J, with 9 bases between. The CDR3 totals 13 residues. CDR1 and CDR2 (germline): SGHTA, FQGNSA. In DNA, the CDR3 is TGTGCCAGCAGCTTACGAGGGGGGTACGAGCAGTACTTC. Its translation: CASSLRGGYEQYF.

This clonotype appeared many times. The rearrangement joins TRBV20-1 to TRBJ2-7; D is possibly TRBD1 (6 bases). Trimming left V 2 bases short and J 5 bases short, with 10 bases between. CDR1 DFQATT and CDR2 SNEGSKA come from the germline V gene (reference sequence). The CDR3 loop spans 12 amino acids. CDR3 region: CSARYREHEQYF. CDR3 coding DNA: TGCAGTGCTAGATACAGGGAGCACGAGCAGTACTTC.

This clonotype appeared many times. The chain joins TRBV5-1 to TRBJ2-7; TRBD1 aligns across 7 bases. J was trimmed by 0 bases and V by 4 bases; bases with no gene match: 10. There are 16 residues in the CDR3. Germline V gene data show CDR1 as SGHRS and CDR2 as YFSETQ. The CDR3 bases are TGCGCCAGCAGCCAACCGACCGACAGGGCCTCCTACGAGCAGTACTTC. It codes for CASSQPTDRASYEQYF.

In its sample, this clonotype was seen a few times. The chain carries TRBV7-2 and TRBJ2-3, with 8 bases lining up with TRBD2. From germline, CDR1 is SGHTA and CDR2 FQGNSA. Unmatched junction bases numbered 8, after V lost 5 bases and J lost 1 base. The CDR3 covers 16 residues. CDR3 DNA: TGTGCCAGCAGCACATCAGCGGGGGTAGGCACAGATACGCAGTATTTT. Translating it yields CASSTSAGVGTDTQYF.

This clonotype was seen only once. V usage is TRBV5-4 and J usage is TRBJ2-1, with 10 nucleotides matching TRBD1. J lost 7 bases, V lost 6 bases, and 4 bases had no gene match. CDR3 length: 13 amino acids. Germline CDR1 SGHNT, CDR2 YYREEE (reference sequence). Here the CDR3 reads CASNLDRGNEQFF. The CDR3 DNA reads TGTGCCAGCAACCTGGACAGGGGGAATGAGCAGTTCTTC.

This clonotype was recorded a few times. This chain connects TRBV14 to TRBJ2-1, with D hard to call. Germline V CDR1 and CDR2: SGHDN, FVKESK. The CDR3 length is 12 residues. Trimming pared 1 base from V and 15 bases from J, leaving 13 bases between. The CDR3 region has the DNA TGTGCCAGCAGCCAAGGAGACACCTCACGGTTCTTC. Protein sequence: CASSQGDTSRFF.

There are many counts of this clonotype. V is TRBV7-3 and J is TRBJ2-1; 10 nucleotides agree with TRBD2. Germline V gene data show CDR1 as SGHTA and CDR2 as FQGTGA. This CDR3 comprises 14 residues. The trim removed 5 bases at V and 9 bases at J, leaving 7 bases unmatched. In DNA, the CDR3 is TGTGCCAGCAGCACCGGACTAGCGGATTCTGAGCAGTTCTTC. Translating gives CASSTGLADSEQFF. Supplemented by reference TRBV7-3 and TRBJ2-1, the full variable domain reads GAGVSQTPSNKVTEKGKYVELRCDPISGHTALYWYRQSLGQGPEFLIYFQGTGAADDSGLPNDRFFAVRPEGSVSTLKIQRTERGDSAVYLCASSTGLADSEQFFGPGTRLTVL.

This clonotype was seen a handful of times. The chain recombines TRBV5-4 with TRBJ2-2; 10 bases agree with TRBD2. The CDR3 is 16 amino acids. Germline loops: CDR1 SGHNT, CDR2 YYREEE (reference sequence). The V gene end was trimmed by 4 bases and the J gene end by 6 bases; junction bases not matched to a gene: 9. Here the CDR3 DNA reads TGTGCCAGCAGCCCACTAGCGGGGCCGTCCGCCGGGGAGCTGTTTTTT. This sequence encodes CASSPLAGPSAGELFF. Filled out from reference TRBV5-4 and TRBJ2-2, the complete variable domain reads ETGVTQSPTHLIKTRGQQVTLRCSSQSGHNTVSWYQQALGQGPQFIFQYYREEENGRGNFPPRFSGLQFPNYSSELNVNALELDDSALYLCASSPLAGPSAGELFFGEGSRLTVL.

This clonotype was detected many times. This sequence joins TRBV5-1 and TRBJ2-2; the D gene is possibly TRBD1 (5 bases). Trimming took off 1 base at V and 2 bases at J, with 12 bases between the two ends. The germline CDR1 and CDR2 sequences are SGHRS and YFSETQ. This CDR3 comprises 16 residues. CDR3 coding DNA: TGCGCCAGCAGCTTGCTAGGGGCCTCAAACACCGGGGAGCTGTTTTTT. Its protein product is CASSLLGASNTGELFF.

This clonotype was picked up many times. The V and J genes are TRBV20-1 and TRBJ2-7; 9 bases map to TRBD1. The CDR3 runs 13 residues. CDR1 DFQATT and CDR2 SNEGSKA come from the germline V gene (reference sequence). V lost 5 bases and J lost 4; bases outside the gene matches: 6. CDR3 loop: CSAADRGVYEQYF. The CDR3, as DNA: TGCAGTGCTGCGGACAGGGGAGTGTACGAGCAGTACTTC.

This clonotype was recorded many times. The V call is TRBV29-1, the J call TRBJ2-1; possibly TRBD1 for D (6 bases). The CDR3 covers 15 residues. Germline lookup yields CDR1 SQVTM and CDR2 ANQGSEA. V was cut by 4 bases and J by 4 bases, with 17 bases left in between. CDR3 loop: CSVVAGTNFYNEQFF. Here the CDR3 DNA reads TGCAGCGTTGTAGCCGGGACAAACTTTTACAATGAGCAGTTCTTC.